The 6 T cell receptor beta chains given below trace back to one sample, sequenced in a study of blood T cells in healthy people across ages. Primed by a sample-barcoded 5' primer and a J-beta primer mix, a second PCR proceeded for about 6 to 12 cycles. TCRdb independently ran MiXCR on the 5' RACE reads; one entry per CDR3 protein. The profile shows about a million distinct CDR3 sequences, about 51% of them singletons. Sequencing input: blood. These receptors were obtained from a woman aged 60-70 years in good health.

This clonotype was detected only once. J is TRBJ1-1 and V is TRBV2, with TRBD1 as a possible D gene (5 bases). The CDR3 is made up of 14 amino acids. V lost 4 bases and J 2 bases, leaving 11 bases between the germline ends. Looked up from germline, CDR1 is SNHLY and CDR2 is FYNNEI. CDR3 nucleotide sequence: TGTGCCAGCAGTGCTCGACAGAGCAACACTGAAGCTTTCTTT. As protein: CASSARQSNTEAFF. Filled out from reference TRBV2 and TRBJ1-1, the complete variable domain reads EPEVTQTPSHQVTQMGQEVILRCVPISNHLYFYWYRQILGQKVEFLVSFYNNEISEKSEIFDDQFSVERPDGSNFTLKIRSTKLEDSAMYFCASSARQSNTEAFFGQGTRLTVV.

V and J are TRBV9 and TRBJ1-5, with D unresolved. Looked up from germline, CDR1 is SGDLS and CDR2 is YYNGEE. V lost 7 bases to trimming and J lost 4 bases, with 6 bases between them. This CDR3 is 11 amino acids long. DNA for the CDR3: TGTGCCAGCGGGGTTAATCAGCCCCAGCATTTT. It yields the protein CASGVNQPQHF.

This clonotype has more than one count but fewer than ten. V and J are TRBV10-3 and TRBJ1-1; 9 bases align to TRBD1. CDR3 length: 17 amino acids. With V trimmed by 5 bases and J by 2 bases, 12 bases remained unmatched. Germline CDR1 ENHRY, CDR2 SYGVKD. The CDR3 coding sequence is TGTGCCATCAGTTACGGGACAGGGCAAATGAAAAACACTGAAGCTTTCTTT. This translates into CAISYGTGQMKNTEAFF.

CDR3 in DNA: TGTGCCAGCATGACGGAGACCCAGTACTTC. Its protein is CASMTETQYF. This sequence joins TRBV28 and TRBJ2-7; D call uncertain. TRBJ2-5 explains the end of the DNA better; the J call may be wrong. CDR1 and CDR2 from the germline V gene are MDHEN and SYDVKM. This CDR3 is 10 amino acids long.

For this clonotype: A much larger clone differs from this one at a single base, so this may be a read error. The chain recombines TRBV24-1 with TRBJ2-1; no reliable D call. From germline, CDR1 is KGHDR and CDR2 SFDVKD. This CDR3 is built from 16 residues. The germline V and J ends were trimmed by 1 base and 2 bases, with 11 bases remaining between them. The CDR3 DNA is TGTGCCACCAGTGATTTAGCCTCGGGTCCCTACAATGAGCAGTTCTTC. It yields the protein CATSDLASGPYNEQFF.

The chain has TRBV6-2 or TRBV6-3 and TRBJ2-1, with TRBD2 matching 9 bases. The closer fit of TRBJ2-7 to the DNA end suggests the J call may be wrong. The CDR3 extends over 16 amino acids. Germline V gene lookup returns CDR1 MNHEY and CDR2 SVGEGT. CDR3 coding DNA: TGTGCCAGCAGTTCTCCTCTAGCGGGATCCTACAATGAGCAGTACTTC. It encodes CASSSPLAGSYNEQYF.